Listed here are 30 T cell receptor beta chains from one sample, sequenced in a study of cytomegalovirus exposure and HLA in healthy donors. In the PCR, 60 Vbeta and 13 Jbeta primers were used. Sequencing was performed with immunoSEQ multiplex PCR; in TCRdb, only in-frame clones are kept and a portion is missing. The top ten clones hold 9.5% to 13% of a sample with 55,000 to 85,000 clones, approximately 75% of them seen once. Sequencing was performed on PBMCs. The receptors were sampled from a woman in her thirties or forties in good health and CMV-seropositive.

The chain has TRBV5-1 and TRBJ2-4, with unresolved D. The germline V gene encodes CDR1 SGHRS and CDR2 YFSETQ. V was trimmed by 4 bases and J by 0 bases, leaving 11 bases between them. This CDR3 contains 15 residues. The CDR3 DNA follows: TGCGCCAGCAGCGACGTAAGACAAGCCAAAAACATTCAGTACTTC. This translates into CASSDVRQAKNIQYF.

V and J are TRBV6-6 and TRBJ1-1, with TRBD1 identical over 7 bases. The CDR3 is 16 amino acids. Germline-derived CDR1 and CDR2 are MNHNY and SVGAGI (reference sequence). After removal of 2 bases from V and 5 bases from J, the junction contained 11 bases not matched to a gene. The CDR3 is CASSYPPRQGWTEAFF. DNA of the CDR3: TGTGCCAGCAGTTACCCCCCGAGACAGGGCTGGACTGAAGCTTTCTTT.

This clone was seen ten or more times. The J gene is TRBJ2-3, the V gene TRBV5-1; 7 bases are a match to TRBD2. Germline-derived CDR1 and CDR2 are SGHRS and YFSETQ. The V segment lost 0 bases and the J segment 6 bases; nucleotides outside the gene matches: 4. The CDR3 has 14 amino acids. CDR3 nucleotide sequence: TGCGCCAGCAGCTTGGGACTAGCATCGGATACGCAGTATTTT. Translated: CASSLGLASDTQYF.

The V gene is TRBV7-9, the J gene TRBJ2-6; D is perhaps TRBD1 (6 bases). V was shortened by 5 bases and J by 0 bases, with 14 bases between the two germline ends. From germline, CDR1 is SEHNR and CDR2 FQNEAQ (reference sequence). The CDR3 extends over 17 amino acids. CDR3 sequence (DNA): TGTGCCAGCAGCCAAGACAGGCGGCCCTCTGGGGCCAACGTCCTGACTTTC. Translating it yields CASSQDRRPSGANVLTF.

The sample holds a few counts of this clone. J is TRBJ2-7 and V is TRBV10-1; TRBD1 is a possible D gene (6 bases). In germline, CDR1 is WNHNN, CDR2 SYGVQD (reference sequence). Trimming cost V 6 bases and J 6 bases, with 15 bases left between them. The CDR3 spans 13 residues. The CDR3 coding sequence is TGCGCCAGCAGCGCGAACAGGGAGACCGAGCAGTACTTC. Residues: CASSANRETEQYF.

This chain links TRBV6-6 with TRBJ1-1, with D tentatively TRBD1 (6 bases). The CDR3 totals 14 residues. Trimming left V 6 bases short and J 2 bases short, with 13 bases between. CDR1 MNHNY and CDR2 SVGAGI come from the germline V gene (reference sequence). The CDR3 DNA is TGTGCCAGCAGCCCGGACAGAGATAACACTGAAGCTTTCTTT. This codes for CASSPDRDNTEAFF.

The chain links TRBV9 to TRBJ1-4; a weak D match, TRBD1 (5 bases). This CDR3 is 15 amino acids long. CDR1 is SGDLS and CDR2 is YYNGEE in the germline V gene. The V end was cut by 3 bases, the J end by 3 bases, with 12 bases between. The CDR3 loop reads CASSEEGWSNEKLFF. The DNA for the CDR3 is TGTGCCAGCAGCGAGGAGGGGTGGTCTAATGAAAAACTGTTTTTT. The full variable domain, in which reference TRBV9 and TRBJ1-4 provide the parts outside the CDR3, is DSGVTQTPKHLITATGQRVTLRCSPRSGDLSVYWYQQSLDQGLQFLIQYYNGEERAKGNILERFSAQQFPDLHSELNLSSLELGDSALYFCASSEEGWSNEKLFFGSGTQLSVL.

This sequence joins TRBV5-1 and TRBJ2-7, with TRBD1 as a possible D gene (6 bases). V lost 7 bases, J lost 0 bases, and 8 bases lay in between. The CDR3 loop spans 12 amino acids. Per the germline V gene, CDR1 is SGHRS and CDR2 is YFSETQ. CDR3 protein: CASGTSSYEQYF. The CDR3, as DNA: TGCGCCAGCGGGACAAGCTCCTACGAGCAGTACTTC.

The V gene is TRBV4-1, the J gene TRBJ1-2, with a tentative D call TRBD1 (6 bases). Looked up from germline, CDR1 is MGHRA and CDR2 is YSYEKL. CDR3 size: 16 residues. V was trimmed by 0 bases and J by 4 bases, leaving 15 bases between them. The CDR3 loop is CASSQDGGAGAYGYTF. Written as DNA, the CDR3 is TGCGCCAGCAGCCAAGACGGGGGGGCAGGGGCCTATGGCTACACCTTC.

J is TRBJ1-5 and V is TRBV6-5, with a weak D call TRBD1 (5 bases). Per the germline V gene, CDR1 is MNHEY and CDR2 is SVGAGI. The V end lost 11 bases, the J end lost 4 bases, and 9 bases lay between the germline ends. The CDR3 has 11 residues. CDR3 sequence (DNA): TGTGCCGCCGGGGGAAATCAGCCCCAGCATTTT. It codes for CAAGGNQPQHF.

The chain couples TRBV6-1 to TRBJ2-7, with 11 bases that match TRBD1. Germline CDR1 and CDR2: MNHNS and SASEGT. Unmatched junction bases numbered 10, after V lost 4 bases and J lost 5 bases. The length of the CDR3 is 16 residues. The DNA of the CDR3 is TGTGCCAGCAGTGGATCTGCGGGACAGGGGGGACACGAGCAGTACTTC. This encodes CASSGSAGQGGHEQYF.

This clone was seen more than once but under ten times. For the CDR3, the DNA is TGTGCCAGCAGCTCACTCAGGGACAGTTTTAACACTGAAGCTTTCTTT. Protein sequence: CASSSLRDSFNTEAFF. The chain combines TRBV5-6 with TRBJ1-1; TRBD1 agrees at 7 bases. CDR1 SGHDT and CDR2 YYEEEE come from the germline V gene. There are 16 residues in the CDR3. The ends lost 3 bases at V and 2 bases at J; junction bases unmatched: 10.

The rearrangement links TRBV6-5 to TRBJ2-1; tentative D call: TRBD1 (6 bases). With 0 bases removed from V and 7 bases from J, the gap between germline ends came to 10 bases. CDR1 is MNHEY, CDR2 SVGAGI, per germline. The CDR3 loop spans 14 amino acids. The CDR3 DNA is TGTGCCAGCAGTTACTCCAGGGGTAGGAATGAGCAGTTCTTC. This codes for CASSYSRGRNEQFF.

The chain uses TRBV27 and TRBJ2-7; possible D gene TRBD1, 6 bases. This CDR3 has 14 amino acids. Trimming removed 5 bases at V and 4 bases at J, with 15 bases between. Germline assignment: CDR1 MNHEY and CDR2 SMNVEV (reference sequence). The CDR3 sequence: CASSLQGTYYEQYF. CDR3 nucleotides: TGTGCCAGCAGTCTACAGGGAACCTATTACGAGCAGTACTTC.

V gene TRBV30 combines with J gene TRBJ1-1, with D uncertain. There are 13 residues in the CDR3. With 8 bases removed from V and 1 base from J, the gap between germline ends came to 14 bases. The germline V gene has CDR1 GTSNPN and CDR2 SVGIG (reference sequence). CDR3 sequence (DNA): TGTGCCCTCGGTCGGGATGGGAACACTGAAGCTTTCTTT. Protein sequence: CALGRDGNTEAFF.

The chain has TRBV19 and TRBJ2-3; D call uncertain. V shed 3 bases and J shed 5 bases, with 12 bases lying between them. Germline loops: CDR1 LNHDA, CDR2 SQIVND (reference sequence). The CDR3 has 14 amino acids. The CDR3 region has the DNA TGTGCCAGTAGTATCTCCAGATGGAGAGATACGCAGTATTTT. Protein sequence: CASSISRWRDTQYF.

The chain links TRBV23-1 to TRBJ2-4; the D gene is possibly TRBD1 (5 bases). TRBV23-1 falls under the ORF class, with uncertain function. Trimming pared 3 bases from V and 2 bases from J, leaving 17 bases between. The CDR3 totals 17 residues. For the CDR3, the DNA is TGCGCCAGCAGTCATATGAAGGGGATTCTGACCAAAAACATTCAGTACTTC. It yields the protein CASSHMKGILTKNIQYF.

The chain couples TRBV29-1 to TRBJ1-1, with D perhaps TRBD1 (6 bases). The germline V and J ends were trimmed by 5 bases and 3 bases, with 10 bases remaining between them. The CDR3 extends over 12 amino acids. Germline V gene data show CDR1 as SQVTM and CDR2 as ANQGSEA. The CDR3 DNA follows: TGCAGCGTTCAGGGGATGGACACTGAAGCTTTCTTT. Its translation: CSVQGMDTEAFF.

J is TRBJ2-5 and V is TRBV7-9; D gene unclear. Deletions cut 1 base from V and 4 bases from J, with 10 bases between. The CDR3 has 14 residues. The germline CDR1 and CDR2 sequences are SEHNR and FQNEAQ (reference sequence). CDR3 sequence (DNA): TGTGCCAGCAGCTTAGGGGTCTCGGGAGAGACCCAGTACTTC. Protein product: CASSLGVSGETQYF.

J is TRBJ1-1 and V is TRBV15; 10 bases are shared with TRBD1. V dropped 8 bases and J dropped 1; count of bases not matched to a gene: 1. CDR1 is LNHNV and CDR2 is YYDKDF in the germline V gene (reference sequence). The CDR3 runs to 13 residues. The CDR3 loop reads CATRDRGNTEAFF. Written as DNA, the CDR3 is TGTGCCACCCGGGACAGGGGGAACACTGAAGCTTTCTTT.

The V gene is TRBV27, the J gene TRBJ2-7, with TRBD2 matching over 7 bases. Germline V gives CDR1 MNHEY, CDR2 SMNVEV (reference sequence). The J segment lost 7 bases and the V segment lost 6 bases, leaving 9 bases of the junction unmatched. This CDR3 has 13 amino acids. CDR3: CASRVGGMGEQYF. The CDR3 DNA reads TGTGCCAGCAGGGTCGGGGGGATGGGGGAGCAGTACTTC.

The CDR3 is CASSQEEAGSTDTQYF. The CDR3 coding sequence is TGTGCCAGCAGCCAAGAGGAGGCGGGATCCACAGATACGCAGTATTTT. The V call is TRBV4-2, the J call TRBJ2-3, with D tentatively TRBD2 (6 bases). This CDR3 is built from 16 residues. The ends were cut back, 0 bases at V and 2 bases at J, with 12 bases in the middle. Looked up from germline, CDR1 is LGHNA and CDR2 is YNFKEQ.

Only a few counts were recorded for this clone. The J gene is TRBJ1-2, the V gene TRBV29-1; D perhaps matches TRBD1 (5 bases). This CDR3 comprises 14 residues. The V gene's germline CDR1 is SQVTM and CDR2 ANQGSEA. Trimming removed 6 bases at V and 8 bases at J, with 22 bases between. The CDR3 DNA sequence: TGCAGCGTCCAGCCGGCCGGGGGGGGTCGGGGCTACACCTTC. It is translated as CSVQPAGGGRGYTF.

The CDR3 loop reads CASSLYLSGQKTYEQYF. The CDR3 DNA reads TGTGCCAGCAGCTTATATCTAAGCGGGCAGAAAACCTACGAGCAGTACTTC. This chain joins TRBV7-2 and TRBJ2-7, with D perhaps matching TRBD2 (6 bases). Trimming took off 2 bases at V and 2 bases at J, with 19 bases between the two ends. Germline CDR1 SGHTA, CDR2 FQGNSA. The CDR3 runs to 17 residues.

This clone was counted only a few times. The gene calls are TRBV25-1 and TRBJ1-3, with D unresolved. Deletions cut 4 bases from V and 4 bases from J, with 8 bases between. CDR3 length equals 13 residues. Germline V lookup: CDR1 MGHDK, CDR2 SYGVNS. CDR3 nucleotide sequence: TGTGCCAGCAGTGGGCCAGGAGGAAACACCATATATTTT. The encoded protein is CASSGPGGNTIYF.

V gene TRBV29-1 combines with J gene TRBJ2-3, with 8 nucleotides matching TRBD2. The germline V gene has CDR1 SQVTM and CDR2 ANQGSEA. This CDR3 contains 15 residues. The ends lost 8 bases at V and 1 base at J; junction bases unmatched: 11. This CDR3 reads CSSRRGAPGTDTQYF. CDR3 sequence (DNA): TGCAGCTCGCGGCGGGGGGCGCCTGGCACAGATACGCAGTATTTT.

The chain joins TRBV4-1 to TRBJ2-3; possible D gene TRBD2, 6 bases. V gave up 4 bases and J gave up 6 bases, with 23 bases separating them. Germline V gene lookup returns CDR1 MGHRA and CDR2 YSYEKL. This CDR3 region has 17 residues. In nucleotides, the CDR3 is TGCGCCAGCAGCCGACATAGCCGGGGAGCGGGCGACGATACGCAGTATTTT. It encodes CASSRHSRGAGDDTQYF.

Here the CDR3 reads CASSLVRHREGSPLHF. Written as DNA, the CDR3 is TGTGCCAGCAGCTTGGTTCGGCACAGGGAGGGTTCACCCCTCCACTTT. V gene TRBV5-4 combines with J gene TRBJ1-6, with D possibly TRBD1 on 6 matching bases. Germline assignment: CDR1 SGHNT and CDR2 YYREEE (reference sequence). Deletions cut 0 bases from V and 9 bases from J, with 16 bases between. This CDR3 comprises 16 residues.

The chain employs TRBV6-6 and TRBJ1-2, with 7 bases fitting TRBD1. The CDR3 runs 13 residues. The ends lost 6 bases at V and 3 bases at J; junction bases unmatched: 4. The germline V gene has CDR1 MNHNY and CDR2 SVGAGI (reference sequence). The CDR3 loop is CASRSGTDYGYTF. The CDR3 DNA is TGTGCCAGCAGGTCCGGGACAGACTATGGCTACACCTTC.

Only a few counts were recorded for this clone. The V and J genes are TRBV6-1 and TRBJ2-5; 7 nucleotides align to TRBD1. The CDR3 runs 16 residues. V was pared by 2 bases and J by 4 bases, with 10 bases of the junction left unmatched. Germline V gives CDR1 MNHNS, CDR2 SASEGT. The CDR3 spells CASSEMTGTSGETQYF. The CDR3 region has the DNA TGTGCCAGCAGTGAAATGACAGGGACAAGTGGAGAGACCCAGTACTTC.